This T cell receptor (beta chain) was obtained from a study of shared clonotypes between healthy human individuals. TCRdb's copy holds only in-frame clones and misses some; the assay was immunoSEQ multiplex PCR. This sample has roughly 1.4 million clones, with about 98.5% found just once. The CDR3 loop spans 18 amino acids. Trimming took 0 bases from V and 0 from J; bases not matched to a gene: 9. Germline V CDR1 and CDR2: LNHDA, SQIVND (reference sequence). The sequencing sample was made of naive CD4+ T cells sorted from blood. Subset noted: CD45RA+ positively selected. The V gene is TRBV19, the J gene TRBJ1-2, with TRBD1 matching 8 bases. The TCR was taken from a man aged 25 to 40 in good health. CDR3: CASSIDKRDRRPNYGYTF. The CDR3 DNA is TGTGCCAGTAGTATAGACAAACGGGACAGGCGACCTAACTATGGCTACACCTTC.